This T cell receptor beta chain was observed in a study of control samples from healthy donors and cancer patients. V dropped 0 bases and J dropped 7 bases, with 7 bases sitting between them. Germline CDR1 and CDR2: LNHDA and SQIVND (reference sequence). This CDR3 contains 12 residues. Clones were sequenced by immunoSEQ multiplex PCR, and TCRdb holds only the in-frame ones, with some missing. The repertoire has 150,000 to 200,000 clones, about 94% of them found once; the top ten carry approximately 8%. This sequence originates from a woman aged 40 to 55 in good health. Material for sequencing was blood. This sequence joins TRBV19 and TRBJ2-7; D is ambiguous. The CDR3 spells CASSIDPLEQYF. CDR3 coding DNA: TGTGCCAGTAGTATAGATCCTTTAGAGCAGTACTTC.